In this sample, the clone carrying this T cell receptor (beta chain) turned up a few times. TCR alpha and TCR beta cDNA libraries carrying sample barcodes and UMIs came from 5'RACE with constant-segment primers. From the 5' RACE reads, TCRdb called clonotypes with MiXCR, one entry per CDR3 protein. The data contain 300,000 to 350,000 distinct CDR3 sequences, over 11% of them singletons. The CDR3 runs 14 residues. V was shortened by 0 bases and J by 2 bases, with 5 bases between the two germline ends. Germline loops: CDR1 SGDLS, CDR2 YYNGEE. This record belongs to a study of T-cell memory formation after mild COVID-19. Study-wide background: The two donors had largely donor-specific TCR clusters.

This receptor was identified in a man between 18 and 29 years old who had mild COVID-19 (a few samples of this study predate the infection). Cell type and time point are not known. V is TRBV9 and J is TRBJ2-2; D not certain. The sequencing input was PBMCs or a T cell subset sorted from them (not recorded which). In DNA form, the CDR3 reads TGTGCCAGCAGCGTAGTTTTCAACACCGGGGAGCTGTTTTTT. Its protein is CASSVVFNTGELFF.